The T cell receptor (beta chain) described here comes from a study of blood T cell repertoires in COVID-19. Germline V gives CDR1 SGHTA, CDR2 FQGNSA. V was cut by 3 bases and J by 4 bases, with 12 bases left in between. The CDR3 length is 14 residues. Clinical histories supplied by participants themselves formed the basis of cohort assignment. TCRdb's copy holds only in-frame clones and misses some; the assay was immunoSEQ multiplex PCR. Among a few hundred thousand clones listed, approximately 87% were seen once. The J gene is TRBJ1-1, the V gene TRBV7-2, with D uncertain. The sequenced sample consisted of PBMCs or T cells enriched from blood (not recorded which). This TCR derives from a woman aged 45-65 years who had recovered from COVID-19. In nucleotides, the CDR3 is TGTGCCAGCAGCTTGGGTAGACACAGCACTGAAGCTTTCTTT. This translates into CASSLGRHSTEAFF.